This TCR beta chain originates from a study of blood T cell repertoires in COVID-19. Two negative PCRs, clearance, or symptom resolution had been documented for recovered Cohort 3 donors. How the authors handled the data: Estimation of nucleated cell counts relied on the amplification of reference gene primers. Assay used: immunoSEQ multiplex PCR; TCRdb lists only in-frame clones, some missing. The V and J calls and clone size come from that table; D and trimming were worked out from the DNA. The table shows 180,000 or so clones, with roughly 84% occurring only once. The sample consisted of PBMCs or T cells enriched from blood (not recorded which). The receptor was isolated from a woman aged 60-75 years who had recovered from COVID-19.

The CDR3 DNA sequence: TGTGCCAGCTCACCAGGGACAGGGGAAGAAAAACTGTTTTTT. Its translation: CASSPGTGEEKLFF. The chain uses TRBV18 and TRBJ1-4; the match to TRBD1 covers 10 bases. The CDR3 runs 14 residues. Per germline, CDR1 KGHSH and CDR2 LQKENI. V gave up 2 bases and J gave up 8 bases; unmatched junction bases: 2.